Sequencing of this T cell receptor beta chain was carried out in a study of blood T cell repertoires in COVID-19. In the study overall: Some COVID-19 samples were acute and others convalescent; all came from the United States, Italy and Spain. The cDNA or gDNA used as material had been derived from T cells, B-cell-depleted T cells, or PBMCs.

Study processing details: Using reference gene primer amplification, nucleated cell counts were estimated. Sequencing used immunoSEQ multiplex PCR; TCRdb keeps in-frame clones, though not all of them. That table furnishes V, J and clone size, whereas the DNA furnished D and trimming. The profile shows approximately 270,000 clones, roughly 89% of them singletons. CDR3 length: 13 amino acids. V was trimmed by 4 bases and J by 7 bases, leaving 13 bases between them. The sequenced sample was peripheral blood. The chain carries TRBV23-1 and TRBJ1-1; D is unresolved. TRBV23-1 is given ORF status, its function remaining uncertain. This receptor was identified in a man aged 25-45 years with acute or convalescent COVID-19. Here the CDR3 reads CASSLSTSNEAFF. Written as DNA, the CDR3 is TGCGCCAGCAGTCTCTCCACTAGTAATGAAGCTTTCTTT.